This T cell receptor beta chain was recorded in a study of blood T cell repertoires in COVID-19. Study details: Samples representing acute and convalescent COVID-19 were sourced from the United States, Italy and Spain. The analysed material was cDNA or gDNA that came from T cells, B-cell-depleted T cells, or PBMCs.

The protocol was immunoSEQ multiplex PCR, while the TCRdb copy is restricted to in-frame clones and leaves out a portion. The sample lists about 250,000 clones; 75% to 90% were seen once. V lost 0 bases to trimming and J lost 6 bases; unmatched junction nucleotides: 14. CDR1 SGHNT and CDR2 YENEEA come from the germline V gene. This CDR3 has 18 residues. The rearrangement uses TRBV11-3 and TRBJ2-1; 7 bases align to TRBD2. Sample: peripheral blood. The TCR originated in a woman in her forties who had recovered from COVID-19. The CDR3 spells CASSLDRSGEGGLNEQFF. CDR3 sequence (DNA): TGTGCCAGCAGCTTAGATCGATCAGGTGAGGGAGGGCTCAATGAGCAGTTCTTC.